This T cell receptor (beta chain) was retrieved from a study of blood T cell repertoires in COVID-19. About the research overall: Before being deemed recovered, Cohort 3 donors had two negative PCRs, clearance, or symptom resolution. Acute-phase and convalescent COVID-19 samples originated in the United States, Italy and Spain. PBMCs, B-cell-depleted T cells, or T cells provided the cDNA or gDNA that made up the material.

The assay was immunoSEQ multiplex PCR, and TCRdb's table has in-frame clones only and misses some. The sample yields under 200,000 clones, more than 85% seen once. This clone was counted between two and nine times. Germline values: CDR1 SGDLS, CDR2 YYNGEE. The CDR3 runs to 15 residues. With 3 bases clipped from V and 6 bases from J, the junction kept 8 bases outside the gene matches. The sample taken for sequencing was PBMCs or T cells enriched from blood (not recorded which). This chain joins TRBV9 and TRBJ1-2; 10 bases are shared with TRBD1. The clonotype comes from a woman between 40 and 55 years old in a cohort exposed to, infected with or recovered from COVID-19 (not recorded which). CDR3 nucleotides: TGTGCCAGCAGCGCACTGACAGGGGGCCTGAATGGCTACACCTTC. It is translated as CASSALTGGLNGYTF.